This TCR beta chain was sequenced during a study of shared clonotypes between healthy human individuals. Broader study findings: Between a handful of donors, naive CD4 clonotypes were shared at a level of about 5%. Generation of non-shared clonotypes was less probable than generation of clonotypes shared by all four donors.

Running of the assay took place at deep level. Data came from immunoSEQ multiplex PCR; TCRdb stores just in-frame clones and leaves some out. The sample yields 110,000 or so clones, about 70% seen once. As regards this clone: The antigen remains unidentified.

Source material: memory CD8+ T cells sorted from blood. The subset was: CD45RO+ cells pooled with CCR7-negative TemRA cells. This receptor was taken from a woman aged 25 to 39 in good health.

CDR3 loop: CASSLGADYEQYF. For the CDR3, the DNA is TGCGCCAGCAGCTTGGGGGCGGACTACGAGCAGTACTTC. The J gene is TRBJ2-7, the V gene TRBV5-1; D gene unclear. The germline V and J ends were trimmed by 0 bases and 3 bases, with 7 bases remaining between them. The CDR3 sequence is 13 residues long. Germline-derived CDR1 and CDR2 are SGHRS and YFSETQ.